This passage covers 6 T cell receptor beta chains from one sample sequenced in a study of cytomegalovirus exposure and HLA in healthy donors. The repertoire was sequenced with immunoSEQ multiplex PCR; TCRdb's copy has only in-frame clones and lacks some. This table has about 300,000 clones, over 75% appearing once. The sample consisted of PBMCs. These receptors came from a woman under 30 in good health and CMV-seronegative.

This chain links TRBV27 with TRBJ2-1, with D hard to call. The CDR3 loop spans 16 amino acids. The germline V and J ends were trimmed by 0 bases and 0 bases, with 9 bases remaining between them. From germline, CDR1 is MNHEY and CDR2 SMNVEV (reference sequence). For the CDR3, the DNA is TGTGCCAGCAGTTTATCCCCCCACAGCTCCTACAATGAGCAGTTCTTC. As protein: CASSLSPHSSYNEQFF.

The chain joins TRBV6-5 to TRBJ1-5, with D possibly TRBD1 on 6 matching bases. Trimming cost V 6 bases and J 10 bases, with 16 bases left between them. The CDR3 runs 13 residues. Germline lookup yields CDR1 MNHEY and CDR2 SVGAGI. The CDR3 DNA reads as TGTGCCAGCAGGGGAACAGGGCTAAGTCCCCAGCATTTT. It specifies CASRGTGLSPQHF.

The sample holds one count of this clone. This chain joins TRBV28 and TRBJ2-1; perhaps TRBD2 as D (6 bases). The CDR3 sequence is 17 residues long. Deletions cut 0 bases from V and 4 bases from J, with 16 bases between. CDR1 MDHEN and CDR2 SYDVKM come from the germline V gene. CDR3 nucleotides: TGTGCCAGCAGTTTATGGGCGGGACTGAATACGTACAATGAGCAGTTCTTC. Translation gives CASSLWAGLNTYNEQFF. Full variable domain (missing parts from reference TRBV28 and TRBJ2-1): DVKVTQSSRYLVKRTGEKVFLECVQDMDHENMFWYRQDPGLGLRLIYFSYDVKMKEKGDIPEGYSVSREKKERFSLILESASTNQTSMYLCASSLWAGLNTYNEQFFGPGTRLTVL.

The V call is TRBV5-4, the J call TRBJ1-2, with 9 nucleotides matching TRBD1. CDR3 length: 18 amino acids. Losses at the gene ends were 4 bases for V and 5 bases for J; bases not matched to a gene: 18. Germline V gene data show CDR1 as SGHNT and CDR2 as YYREEE (reference sequence). Written as DNA, the CDR3 is TGTGCCAGCAGCCCTACACAGGGGGCTTCCCCCATACTTTATGGCTACACCTTC. This codes for CASSPTQGASPILYGYTF.

The genes are TRBV4-1 and TRBJ1-2; D is ambiguous. CDR1 is MGHRA, CDR2 YSYEKL, per germline. This CDR3 has 14 residues. Trimming shortened V by 0 bases and J by 5 bases, and 10 bases separated the two germline ends. The CDR3 DNA sequence: TGCGCCAGCAGCCAAGATCCCTCCACTTATGGCTACACCTTC. This sequence encodes CASSQDPSTYGYTF.

The chain has TRBV5-6 and TRBJ2-5; 8 positions agree with TRBD1. The CDR3 covers 16 residues. The ends lost 1 base at V and 2 bases at J; junction bases unmatched: 7. Germline lookup yields CDR1 SGHDT and CDR2 YYEEEE. CDR3 region: CASSLIVDRAQETQYF. In DNA, the CDR3 is TGTGCCAGCAGCTTGATAGTGGACAGGGCACAAGAGACCCAGTACTTC. The whole variable domain, remainder taken from reference TRBV5-6 and TRBJ2-5, is DAGVTQSPTHLIKTRGQQVTLRCSPKSGHDTVSWYQQALGQGPQFIFQYYEEEERQRGNFPDRFSGHQFPNYSSELNVNALLLGDSALYLCASSLIVDRAQETQYFGPGTRLLVL.